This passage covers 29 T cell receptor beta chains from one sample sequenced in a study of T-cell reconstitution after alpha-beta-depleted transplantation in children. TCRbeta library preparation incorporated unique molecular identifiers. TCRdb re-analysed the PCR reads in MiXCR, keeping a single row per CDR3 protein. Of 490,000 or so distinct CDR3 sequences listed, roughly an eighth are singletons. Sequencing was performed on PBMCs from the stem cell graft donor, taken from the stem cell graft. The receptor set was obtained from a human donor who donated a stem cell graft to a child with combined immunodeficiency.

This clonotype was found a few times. CDR3 in amino acids: CSARGGSTDTQYF. The CDR3 nucleotides are TGCAGTGCTAGGGGCGGCAGCACAGATACGCAGTATTTT. The rearrangement joins TRBV20-1 to TRBJ2-3; D is ambiguous. CDR1 and CDR2 from the germline V gene are DFQATT and SNEGSKA (reference sequence). V lost 3 bases, J lost 0 bases, and 7 bases lay in between. There are 13 residues in the CDR3.

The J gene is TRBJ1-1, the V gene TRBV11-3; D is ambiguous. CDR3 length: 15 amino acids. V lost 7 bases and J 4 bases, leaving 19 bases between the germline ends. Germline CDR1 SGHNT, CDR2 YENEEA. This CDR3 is CASTSVTGLGTEAFF. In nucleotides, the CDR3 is TGTGCCAGCACCTCTGTCACGGGCCTGGGCACTGAAGCTTTCTTT.

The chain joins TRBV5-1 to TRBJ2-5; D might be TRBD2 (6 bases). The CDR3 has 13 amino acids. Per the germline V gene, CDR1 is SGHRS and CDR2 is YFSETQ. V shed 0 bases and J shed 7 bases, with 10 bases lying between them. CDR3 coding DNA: TGCGCCAGCAGCTTGGCCGGGCGGGGGACCCAGTACTTC. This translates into CASSLAGRGTQYF.

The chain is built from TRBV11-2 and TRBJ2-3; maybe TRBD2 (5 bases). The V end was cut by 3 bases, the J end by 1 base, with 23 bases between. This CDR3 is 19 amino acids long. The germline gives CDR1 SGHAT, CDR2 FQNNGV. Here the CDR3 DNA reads TGTGCCAGCAGCTTTGAGTTGATGTTGGGTAGCGTGGGCACAGATACGCAGTATTTT. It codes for CASSFELMLGSVGTDTQYF.

The CDR3 nucleotides are TGCGCCAGCAGCTCGTTATCAGGGGAGAACAATGAGCAGTTCTTC. Translated: CASSSLSGENNEQFF. The V and J genes are TRBV5-1 and TRBJ2-1; a weak D match, TRBD1 (6 bases). CDR1 is SGHRS, CDR2 YFSETQ, per germline. V was shortened by 3 bases and J by 5 bases, with 15 bases between the two germline ends. The CDR3 extends over 15 amino acids.

CDR3 sequence (DNA): TGTGCCTGGTCCCTGGGGGGGAATGATCAGCCCCAGCATTTT. This sequence encodes CAWSLGGNDQPQHF. J is TRBJ1-5 and V is TRBV30, with D possibly being TRBD1 (5 bases). Trimming left V 5 bases short and J 5 bases short, with 16 bases between. This CDR3 has 14 residues. Per the germline V gene, CDR1 is GTSNPN and CDR2 is SVGIG (reference sequence).

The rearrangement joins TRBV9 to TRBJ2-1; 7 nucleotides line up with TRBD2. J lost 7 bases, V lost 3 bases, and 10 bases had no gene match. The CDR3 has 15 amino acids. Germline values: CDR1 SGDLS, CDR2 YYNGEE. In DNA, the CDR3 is TGTGCCAGCAGCGCTAGCGGTGGGTTGAGAAATGAGCAGTTCTTC. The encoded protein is CASSASGGLRNEQFF.

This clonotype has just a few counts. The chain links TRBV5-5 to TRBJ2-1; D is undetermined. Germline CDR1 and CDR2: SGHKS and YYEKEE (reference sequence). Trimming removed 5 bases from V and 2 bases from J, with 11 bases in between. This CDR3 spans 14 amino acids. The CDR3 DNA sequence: TGTGCCAGCAGAGGAGAGGCAACCTACAATGAGCAGTTCTTC. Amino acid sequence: CASRGEATYNEQFF.

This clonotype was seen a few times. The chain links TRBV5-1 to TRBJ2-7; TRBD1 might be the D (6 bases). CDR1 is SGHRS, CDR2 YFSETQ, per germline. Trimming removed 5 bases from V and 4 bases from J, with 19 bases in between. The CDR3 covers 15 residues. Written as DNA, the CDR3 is TGCGCCAGCAGGGTCGCCGGGACAAGGCTTTACGAGCAGTACTTC. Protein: CASRVAGTRLYEQYF.

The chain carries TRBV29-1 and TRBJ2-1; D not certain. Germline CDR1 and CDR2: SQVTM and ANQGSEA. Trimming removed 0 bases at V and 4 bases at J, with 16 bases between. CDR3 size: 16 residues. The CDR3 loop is CSVEDRGRIFYNEQFF. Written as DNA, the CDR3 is TGCAGCGTTGAAGATCGTGGCAGGATTTTTTACAATGAGCAGTTCTTC.

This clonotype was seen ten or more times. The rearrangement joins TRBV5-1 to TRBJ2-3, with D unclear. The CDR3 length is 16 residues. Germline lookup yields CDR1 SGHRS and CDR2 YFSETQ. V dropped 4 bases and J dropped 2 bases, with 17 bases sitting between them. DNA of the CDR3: TGCGCCAGCAGCCCTGGGGTTCTTTCGGACACAGATACGCAGTATTTT. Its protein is CASSPGVLSDTDTQYF. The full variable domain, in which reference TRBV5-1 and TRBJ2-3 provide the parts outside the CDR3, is KAGVTQTPRYLIKTRGQQVTLSCSPISGHRSVSWYQQTPGQGLQFLFEYFSETQRNKGNFPGRFSGRQFSNSRSEMNVSTLELGDSALYLCASSPGVLSDTDTQYFGPGTRLTVL.

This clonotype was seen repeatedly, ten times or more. This CDR3 is CASSGDRPSSYNEQFF. In DNA, the CDR3 is TGTGCCAGCAGCGGGGACAGGCCTAGCTCCTACAATGAGCAGTTCTTC. The chain combines TRBV5-5 with TRBJ2-1; 8 nucleotides match TRBD1. The CDR3 consists of 16 residues. Trimming removed 4 bases from V and 0 bases from J; junction bases left unmatched: 6. Germline V gene data show CDR1 as SGHKS and CDR2 as YYEKEE (reference sequence).

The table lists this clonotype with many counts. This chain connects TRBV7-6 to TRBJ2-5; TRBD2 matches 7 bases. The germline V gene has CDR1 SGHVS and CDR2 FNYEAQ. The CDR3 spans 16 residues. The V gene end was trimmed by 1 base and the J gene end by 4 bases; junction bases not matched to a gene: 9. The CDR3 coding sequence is TGTGCCAGCAGCTTAGGGACCGGGACTACCAGAGAGACCCAGTACTTC. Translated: CASSLGTGTTRETQYF.

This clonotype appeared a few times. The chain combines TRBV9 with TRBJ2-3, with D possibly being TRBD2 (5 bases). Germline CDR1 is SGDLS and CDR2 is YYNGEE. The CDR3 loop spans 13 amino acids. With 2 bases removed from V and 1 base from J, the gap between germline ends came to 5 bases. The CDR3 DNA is TGTGCCAGCAGCGTTAGCGGCACAGATACGCAGTATTTT. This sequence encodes CASSVSGTDTQYF.

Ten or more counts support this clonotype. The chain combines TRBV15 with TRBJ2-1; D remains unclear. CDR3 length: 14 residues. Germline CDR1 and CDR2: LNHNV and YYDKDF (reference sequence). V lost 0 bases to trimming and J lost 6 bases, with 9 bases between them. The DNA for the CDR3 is TGTGCCACCAGCAGAGATATGCCTAGCAATGAGCAGTTCTTC. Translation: CATSRDMPSNEQFF.

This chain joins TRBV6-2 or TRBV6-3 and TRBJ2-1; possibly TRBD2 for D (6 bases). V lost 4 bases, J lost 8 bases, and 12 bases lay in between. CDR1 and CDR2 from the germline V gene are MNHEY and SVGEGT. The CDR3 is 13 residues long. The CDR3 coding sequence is TGTGCCAGCAGTTTTTTGCGGGGCGATGAGCAGTTCTTC. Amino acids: CASSFLRGDEQFF.

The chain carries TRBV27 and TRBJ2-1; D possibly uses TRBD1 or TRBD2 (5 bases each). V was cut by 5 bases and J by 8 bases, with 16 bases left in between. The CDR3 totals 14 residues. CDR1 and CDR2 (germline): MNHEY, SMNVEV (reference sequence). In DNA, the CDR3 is TGTGCCAGCAGTCCCGGGACGCTAATCCATGAGCAGTTCTTC. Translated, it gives CASSPGTLIHEQFF.

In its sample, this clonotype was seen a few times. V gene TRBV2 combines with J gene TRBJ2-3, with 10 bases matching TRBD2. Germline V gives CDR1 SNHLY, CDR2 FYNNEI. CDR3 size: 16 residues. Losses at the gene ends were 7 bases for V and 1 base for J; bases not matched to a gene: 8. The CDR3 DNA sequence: TGTGCCAGCAAGAAACTAGCGGGGTTAGGCACAGATACGCAGTATTTT. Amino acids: CASKKLAGLGTDTQYF.

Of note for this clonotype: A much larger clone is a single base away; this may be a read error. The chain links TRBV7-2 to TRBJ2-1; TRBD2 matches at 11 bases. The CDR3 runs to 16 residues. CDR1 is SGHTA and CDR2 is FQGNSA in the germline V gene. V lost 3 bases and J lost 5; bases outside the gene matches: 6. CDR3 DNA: TGTACCAGCAGCTTGATAGCGGGGGGGTTTGACAATGAGCAGTTCTTC. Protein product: CTSSLIAGGFDNEQFF. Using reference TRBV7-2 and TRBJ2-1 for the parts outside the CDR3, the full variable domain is GAGVSQSPSNKVTEKGKDVELRCDPISGHTALYWYRQSLGQGLEFLIYFQGNSAPDKSGLPSDRFSAERTGGSVSTLTIQRTQQEDSAVYLCTSSLIAGGFDNEQFFGPGTRLTVL.

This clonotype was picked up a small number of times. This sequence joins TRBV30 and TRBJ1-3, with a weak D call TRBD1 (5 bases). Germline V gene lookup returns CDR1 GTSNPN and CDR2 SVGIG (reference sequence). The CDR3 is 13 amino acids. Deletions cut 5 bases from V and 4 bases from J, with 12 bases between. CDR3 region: CAWGDGRGNTIYF. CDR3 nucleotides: TGTGCCTGGGGGGACGGGAGAGGAAACACCATATATTTT.

The CDR3 nucleotides read TGTGCCTGGAGTTTGGGCCTCAAGGGAAACACCATATATTTT. This sequence encodes CAWSLGLKGNTIYF. This chain links TRBV30 with TRBJ1-3; no firm D call. In germline, CDR1 is GTSNPN, CDR2 SVGIG (reference sequence). The CDR3 spans 14 residues. Between the trimmed V and J ends, which lost 2 bases and 4 bases, there was a span of 12 bases.

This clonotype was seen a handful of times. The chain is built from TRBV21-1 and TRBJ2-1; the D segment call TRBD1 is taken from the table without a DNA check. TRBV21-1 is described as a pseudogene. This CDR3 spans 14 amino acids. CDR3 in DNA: TGTGCCAGCAGCAAAGAGACAGTCTACAATGAGCAGTTCTTC. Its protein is CASSKETVYNEQFF.

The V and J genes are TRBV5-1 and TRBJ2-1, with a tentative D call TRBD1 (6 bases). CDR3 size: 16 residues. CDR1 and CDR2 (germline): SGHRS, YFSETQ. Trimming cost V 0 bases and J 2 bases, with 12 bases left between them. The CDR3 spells CASSLGVGATYNEQFF. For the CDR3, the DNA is TGCGCCAGCAGCTTGGGGGTGGGGGCAACCTACAATGAGCAGTTCTTC.

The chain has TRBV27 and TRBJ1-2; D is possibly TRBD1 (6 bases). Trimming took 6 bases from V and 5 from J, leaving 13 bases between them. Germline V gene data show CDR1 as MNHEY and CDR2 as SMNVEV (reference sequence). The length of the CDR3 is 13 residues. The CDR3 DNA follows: TGTGCCAGCAGCCGAAACAGGGCATATGGCTACACCTTC. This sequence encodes CASSRNRAYGYTF.

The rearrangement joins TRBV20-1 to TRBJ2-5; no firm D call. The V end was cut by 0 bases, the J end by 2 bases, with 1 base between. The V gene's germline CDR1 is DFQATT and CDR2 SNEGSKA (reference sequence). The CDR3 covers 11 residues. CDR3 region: CSAREQETQYF. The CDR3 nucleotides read TGCAGTGCTAGAGAACAAGAGACCCAGTACTTC.

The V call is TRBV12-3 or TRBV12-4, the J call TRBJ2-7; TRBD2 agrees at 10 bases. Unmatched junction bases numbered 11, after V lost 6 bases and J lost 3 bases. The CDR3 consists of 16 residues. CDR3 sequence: CASSHPLAGVIYEQYF. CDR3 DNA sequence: TGTGCCAGCAGCCACCCCCTAGCGGGGGTGATCTACGAGCAGTACTTC.

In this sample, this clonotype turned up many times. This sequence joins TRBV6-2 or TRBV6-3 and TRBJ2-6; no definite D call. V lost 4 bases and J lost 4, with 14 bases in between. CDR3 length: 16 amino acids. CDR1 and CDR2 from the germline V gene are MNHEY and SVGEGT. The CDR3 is CASSSPQVSGANVLTF. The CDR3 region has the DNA TGTGCCAGCAGTTCCCCGCAGGTCTCGGGGGCCAACGTCCTGACTTTC.

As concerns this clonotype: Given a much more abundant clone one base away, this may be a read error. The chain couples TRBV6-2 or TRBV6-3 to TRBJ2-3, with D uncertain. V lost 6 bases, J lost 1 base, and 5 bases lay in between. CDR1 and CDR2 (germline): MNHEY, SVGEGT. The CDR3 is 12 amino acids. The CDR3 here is CASRVGTDTQYF. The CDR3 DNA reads TGTGCCAGCAGGGTGGGCACAGATACGCAGTATTTT.

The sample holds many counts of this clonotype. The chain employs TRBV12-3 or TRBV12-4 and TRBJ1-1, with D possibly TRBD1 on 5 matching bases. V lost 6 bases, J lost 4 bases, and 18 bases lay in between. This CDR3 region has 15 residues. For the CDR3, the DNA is TGTGCCAGCAGACCCCCCCGGGGGATGGGCACTGAAGCTTTCTTT. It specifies CASRPPRGMGTEAFF.